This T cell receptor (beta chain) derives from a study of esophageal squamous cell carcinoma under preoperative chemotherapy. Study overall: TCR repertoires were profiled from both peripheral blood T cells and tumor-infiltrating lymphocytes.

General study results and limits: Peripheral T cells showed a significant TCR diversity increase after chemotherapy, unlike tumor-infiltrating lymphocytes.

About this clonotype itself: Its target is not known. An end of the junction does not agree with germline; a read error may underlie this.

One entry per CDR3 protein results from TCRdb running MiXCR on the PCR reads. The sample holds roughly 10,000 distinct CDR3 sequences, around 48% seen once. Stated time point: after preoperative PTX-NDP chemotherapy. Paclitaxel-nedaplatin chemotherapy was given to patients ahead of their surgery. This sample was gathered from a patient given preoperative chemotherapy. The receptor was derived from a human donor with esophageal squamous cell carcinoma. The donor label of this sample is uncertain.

The CDR3 protein is CASSLGTGQETQYF. As DNA, the CDR3 is TGTGCCAGCAGTTTAGGGACAGGCCAAGAGACGCAGTATTTC. The V and J genes are TRBV6-5 and TRBJ2-3; TRBD1 aligns across 8 bases. The CDR3 runs 14 residues. Germline CDR1 reads MNHEY; CDR2 reads SVGAGI.